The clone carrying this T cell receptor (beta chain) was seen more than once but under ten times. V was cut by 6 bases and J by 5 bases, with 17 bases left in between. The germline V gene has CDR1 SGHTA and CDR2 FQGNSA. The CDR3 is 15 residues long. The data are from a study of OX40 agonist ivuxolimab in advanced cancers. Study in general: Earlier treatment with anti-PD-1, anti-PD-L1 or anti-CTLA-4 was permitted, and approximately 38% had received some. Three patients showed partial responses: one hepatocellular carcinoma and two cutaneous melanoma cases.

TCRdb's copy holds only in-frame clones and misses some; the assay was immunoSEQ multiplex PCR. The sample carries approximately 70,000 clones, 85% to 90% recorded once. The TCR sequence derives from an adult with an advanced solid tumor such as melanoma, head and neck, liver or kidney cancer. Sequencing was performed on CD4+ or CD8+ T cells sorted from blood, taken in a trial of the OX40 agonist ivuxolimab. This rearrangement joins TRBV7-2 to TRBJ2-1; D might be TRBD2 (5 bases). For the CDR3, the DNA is TGTGCCAGCAGGTCCCTAGCTACTAGAAACAATGAGCAGTTCTTC. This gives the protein CASRSLATRNNEQFF.